The entry that follows covers one TCR beta chain sequence. Investigators pulled total RNA out of whole blood and did not sort T cells. Germline-derived CDR1 and CDR2 are SGHAT and FQDESV (reference sequence). CDR3 length: 18 residues. Eight separate reactions per sample served to make cDNA. TCRdb re-called the 5' RACE reads and catalogs CDR3 proteins one per entry, DNA excluded. The sample is made up of fewer than 450,000 distinct CDR3 sequences, and the top ten hold just over 2.5% of it. The sample originates from a study of monozygotic twins with inflammatory bowel disease. The rearrangement uses TRBV11-1 and TRBJ2-5; TCRdb gives TRBD1 as the D gene, but with no DNA this cannot be confirmed. This receptor was identified in a human donor with ulcerative colitis or Crohn's disease, or a healthy co-twin of an affected twin (not recorded which). Source material: blood. The CDR3 reads CASSLDRIQTLNKETQYF. Full variable domain (missing parts from reference TRBV11-1 and TRBJ2-5): EAEVAQSPRYKITEKSQAVAFWCDPISGHATLYWYRQILGQGPELLVQFQDESVVDDSQLPKDRFSAERLKGVDSTLKIQPAELGDSAMYLCASSLDRIQTLNKETQYFGPGTRLLVL.